This TCR beta chain is drawn from a study of cytomegalovirus exposure and HLA in healthy donors (dated by TCRdb to about 2017). Describing the broader study: In an earlier analysis of roughly 500 of the donors, approximately 300 Gb of sequence data and 95 million to 130 million unique TCR beta sequences from 150 million to 200 million T cells were reported. An earlier analysis of fewer than 700 of the donors applied high-throughput TCR beta sequencing to assess whether each TCR beta V gene segment acted as functional or pseudogenic. The number of typed donors differed by locus: roughly 629-640 for A, B, C, DRB1 and DQB1; approximately 520 for DQA1; about 600 for DPA1; and some 470 for DPB1. In addition to the first cohort of about 650 subjects, a separate validation cohort of approximately 130 different subjects was used. All discovery cohort repertoires had been generated on a single sequencing platform. Donor age, sex, ethnicity and CMV serostatus were compiled alongside the repertoire data. Rather than using new phenotypic data, the later analysis identified candidate immune exposures from TCR beta sequences and from how often those sequences occurred across donors. To study patterns of TCR occurrence, a later analysis re-analyzed previously published TCR beta repertoires from several hundred donors and added high-resolution HLA genotyping. HLA typing covered class I and class II loci at four-digit resolution. High-throughput TCR immunosequencing, statistical association of individual TCRs with disease status, and machine learning were combined to predict cytomegalovirus infection status. The study aimed to test whether signatures of past pathogen exposure could be identified by cataloging public T cell receptors. About 320 gigabases of sequencing data and approximately 85 million unique TCR sequences were included in an early release covering 550 to 650 HLA-typed donors. Among roughly 370 genotyped donors of the cohort, an average of roughly 240,000 unique TCR beta nucleotide sequences were sequenced per donor, roughly a sixth of them non-productive. Several DR-DQ haplotypes were handled as single units for association and clustering because linkage in the cohort was strong. A later genetic analysis took genome-wide SNP genotypes for about 60% of the roughly 670 donors and used that subset as a discovery cohort. Of the roughly 400 genotyped donors, approximately 83% fell in the genetic ancestry cluster associated with self-reported Caucasian donors. The study used immunosequencing to profile the T cell repertoires of hundreds of subjects and linked those repertoires to cytomegalovirus serostatus.

The cohort comprised 710 or so healthy bone marrow donors. At the time of sampling, every cohort member was nominally healthy, though immune exposures that went unrecorded were likely present. The donor tested CMV seropositive and was one of the 289 seropositive cohort members. Every donor gave a peripheral blood sample, and the peripheral blood mononuclear cells from that sample were used for TCR beta sequencing. Genomic DNA extraction from the blood cell samples was performed with the Qiagen DNeasy Blood Extraction Kit. CDR1 is given as WNHNN and CDR2 as SYGVQD, both from the germline V gene (reference sequence). At the junction V is shortened by 7 bases and J by 5 bases, with 14 bases in between. Reading from cysteine to phenylalanine, the CDR3 counts 13 amino acids. Just CDR3 DNA is preserved here, 39 bases in frame from base 1. This clone was counted only a few times. Its antigen is not yet known. Per-base qualities were not stored, and no clone one base away is much larger.

Library preparation used the immunoSEQ multiplex PCR assay. For the multiplex PCR, a mixture combining 60 forward primers for TCR Vbeta segments and 13 reverse primers for TCR Jbeta segments was used. The CDR3 region of rearranged TCR beta genes was amplified from genomic DNA with a multiplex PCR assay. On the Illumina HiSeq System, the amplified TCR beta libraries were sequenced as 87-base-pair reads. Per the original workflow: Across the 666 repertoires, a later analysis counted about 81 million unique TCR beta chains, roughly 11 million of which were shared by at least two donors. To remove PCR and sequencing errors, raw reads were error-corrected and collapsed into unique sequences using a nearest-neighbor algorithm that merged closely related sequences. V, D and J gene segments were assigned by aligning CDR3 sequences to IMGT reference sequences. For a sequence to be retained, a match of at least six nucleotides was required to both a V gene segment and a J gene segment. A rearrangement counted as productive if the CDR3 had no stop codons and remained in frame with V and J, and every other rearrangement counted as non-productive. CDR3 was defined according to IMGT convention as the region running from the second conserved V-encoded cysteine to the conserved J-encoded phenylalanine. In an earlier analysis of roughly 580 of the donors, sequences lacking an unambiguous match to a single V gene segment were excluded. An earlier analysis of fewer than 650 of the donors classified V segments as functional when productive rearrangements were above 56.7% and as segregating when the standard deviation between donors was above 5%. A statistical classification framework was developed to diagnose cytomegalovirus status using the catalog of TCR beta chain sequences. V and J gene assignment, in a later analysis, came from comparing TCR nucleotide sequences with IMGT/GENE-DB human TR gene sequences. In a later analysis, CDR3 sequences and most-parsimonious VDJ recombination scenarios were assigned using the TCRdist pipeline. In a later analysis, each TCR beta chain was defined by its CDR3 amino acid sequence together with its V-gene family, and reads without a unique V-gene family were excluded. A later analysis removed roughly 590 highly shared, low-generation-probability nucleotide sequences to deal with suspected cross-contamination and a sequencing artifact. A later analysis calculated a clonal expansion index for each public chain from normalized within-repertoire ranks of inferred template counts. In a later analysis, generation probabilities were computed with a VDJ recombination model fitted to out-of-frame rearrangements, and the resulting probabilities were checked against IGoR. In a later analysis, TCR-TCR, TCR-HLA and TCR-CMV co-occurrence was scored with hypergeometric tests, and a repertoire-size bias correction was applied to TCR pairs. To estimate false discovery rates, a later analysis permuted the HLA or CMV assignments 20 times. In a later analysis, co-occurring TCRs were grouped using DBSCAN, with TCRdist sequence similarity added in when clustering inside HLA-allele-positive subsets. Repertoires with fewer than 30,000 or more than 120,000 public chains, plus five repertoires with anomalous nucleotide sharing, were excluded from co-occurrence clustering. TCRdb took over this immuneACCESS table, retaining in-frame rearrangements with V and J assigned. Such tables are incomplete; in checked studies, under half of the missing clones stem from an unresolved V gene, and the remainder is unexplained. From that table come the V and J calls and clone size; the DNA was used to work out D and trimming. The sample yields 65,000 to 80,000 clones; around three quarters were counted once. Jointly, the top ten make up less than 25% of the sample.

What the research found in general, with its limitations: In this cohort, only TCR beta chains were sequenced, and detectable features were limited by the absence of alpha or paired-chain data. For the cohort, immune exposure information was limited to CMV serostatus. It was suggested by the authors that the approach could potentially be generalized to other disease states and immunological phenotypes. A further reported finding was that TCR beta sequences accurately predicted the HLA-A and HLA-B alleles for most subjects in the first cohort. Three of the identified cytomegalovirus-associated TCR beta chains were confirmed in vitro to be specific for cytomegalovirus antigens. Some IMGT-functional V segments, including TRBV6-2 and TRBV6-3, could not be told apart with the 87-base-pair reads, so those segments were excluded. Approximately 16 rarely observed V segments, including chromosome 9 orphons, were excluded from the earlier analysis of almost 600 of the donors because counts were too low. A cluster of highly shared sequence variants was judged likely to represent a technical artifact of the sequencing pipeline. In a later analysis, the rate of TCR association differed among HLA loci, with DRB1 alleles having the most associated TCRs and HLA-C alleles having the fewest. The classifier was reported to diagnose cytomegalovirus status with high specificity and sensitivity in both the original cohort and the validation cohort. Most TCR sequences were observed very rarely across donors, whereas some public TCRs were present in many individuals. A later analysis associated roughly 17,000 TCR beta sequences with specific HLA alleles at a false discovery rate of 0.05. The study gave a list of roughly 150 TCR beta chains associated with cytomegalovirus. V-gene and J-gene trimming of TCR beta chains was associated with a missense DCLRE1C variant in a later genetic analysis, and the association was replicated in an independent cohort. Because HLA typing was missing for some donors at each locus, association tests included only the typed subset. Linkage disequilibrium might explain the correlated functional status among segregating V segments, but an unknown experimental factor could not be excluded. A later genetic analysis reported fewer N-insertions in productive TCRs among donors in an Asian-associated ancestry cluster than the roughly 620-donor mean. A later analysis found that most CMV-associated TCR beta chains appeared HLA-restricted, with HLA associations seemingly driven largely by CMV exposure. In an earlier analysis of some 540 of the donors, most TCR beta V segments appeared in productive rearrangements about 87% or about 30% of the time, broadly matching IMGT annotations. A later analysis found that HLA-associated TCR beta chains were more clonally expanded and had lower generation probabilities than equally common non-associated chains. The presence/absence analyses assumed that sequencing depth was roughly uniform across donors, and that assumption may not be true. Several of the top co-occurrence clusters appeared to be linked to parvovirus B19, influenza, CMV and Epstein-Barr virus, according to a later analysis. Strong co-occurrence of HLA alleles, especially DR and DQ, made assigning TCR associations to individual alleles difficult.

What was sequenced was PBMCs. The sequence was collected from a woman between 35 and 50 years old in good health and CMV-seropositive. The chain joins TRBV10-1 to TRBJ1-2; no D gene is confidently identified. The CDR3 has the sequence CASMLETPYGYTF. The DNA sequence reads TGCGCCAGCATGTTGGAGACCCCATATGGCTACACCTTC.